This T cell receptor beta chain was found in a study of preoperative IRX-2 immunotherapy in early breast cancer (dated by TCRdb to the late 2010s). The method was the immunoSEQ multiplex PCR assay. TCRdb stores this immuneACCESS table with in-frame sequences only. Part of the clones is absent; in the studies checked, under half of the shortfall reflects unresolved V genes, and no reason is known for the rest. The sample has tens of thousands of clones on record, roughly 90% of them singletons. Less than 2% of the sample is held by the ten biggest clonotypes. With respect to this clone: Its target antigen remains unknown. No clone much larger than this one lies a single base away; base qualities are absent.

In light of the paper, this sample's treatment or condition label describes: preoperative locoregional IRX-2 cytokine immunotherapy. The samples were obtained from a phase Ib study that tested preoperative, locoregional IRX-2 cytokine immunotherapy designed to prime immune responses. Before surgery, IRX-2 was given to the donors, who were patients with early-stage breast cancer. The CDR3 holds 15 amino acids from the cysteine to the phenylalanine. The only DNA kept is the CDR3, 45 bases in frame from the first base. V is pared back by 5 bases and J by 1 base, with 13 bases lying between the germline termini. From a lookup of the germline V gene, CDR1 and CDR2 are MNHGY and SAAAGT.

This TCR was recovered from a human donor with breast cancer. Sequences were derived from tumor tissue, sampled after IRX-2 immunotherapy. The rearranged chain carries TRBV6-8 and TRBJ2-3, with the identity of the D gene unclear. The nucleotide sequence is TGTGCCAGCAGTCAACGCGACGGACGCACAGATACGCAGTATTTT. This is translated as CASSQRDGRTDTQYF.